A single sample gave rise to the 10 T cell receptor beta chains below, sequenced in a study of vaccination effects on CD4 cells after COVID-19. Prior to sequencing, the ViraFEST assay stimulated PBMC with viral peptide pools, which expanded the antigen-specific CD4+ T cells. Subsequent to less than eleven days of culture, CD4+ T cells were isolated. Infection with SARS-CoV-2 occurred in the person between March and December 2020, and PCR confirmed it. Here immunoSEQ multiplex PCR was the method, and the copy in TCRdb shows in-frame clones only, minus some. The sample yields tens of thousands of clones, around three quarters seen once. The antigens these receptors bind are not known. Sequenced here: CD4+ T cells from PBMCs cultured with HIV peptides, sampled before COVID-19 vaccination. Specified subset: HIV-1 Nef peptide pool negative control/reference culture. The receptors shown here come from a human donor who had a prior SARS-CoV-2 infection.

DNA of the CDR3: TGTGCCAGCAGGGTGGACAGGGGGTACTACGAGCAGTACTTC. Translating it yields CASRVDRGYYEQYF. The chain employs TRBV2 and TRBJ2-7; TRBD1 agrees at 10 bases. Germline CDR1 SNHLY, CDR2 FYNNEI. The CDR3 spans 14 residues. The junction had 5 bases not matched to a gene; V was cut back by 6 bases and J by 3 bases.

In nucleotides, the CDR3 is TGTGCCAGCAATAACGGGAGGACTACCAATGAGCAGTTCTTC. This codes for CASNNGRTTNEQFF. The gene calls are TRBV14 and TRBJ2-1, with 7 bases identical to TRBD2. V was pared by 7 bases and J by 6 bases, with 9 bases of the junction left unmatched. Germline CDR1 is SGHDN and CDR2 is FVKESK. CDR3 length: 14 residues.

The V gene is TRBV9, the J gene TRBJ2-3, with D perhaps TRBD2 (5 bases). The CDR3 length is 15 residues. Germline V CDR1 and CDR2: SGDLS, YYNGEE. The V end lost 0 bases, the J end lost 2 bases, and 10 bases lay between the germline ends. The CDR3 nucleotides are TGTGCCAGCAGCGTAGGGAGCGGCCCCACAGATACGCAGTATTTT. This sequence encodes CASSVGSGPTDTQYF.

The chain carries TRBV7-9 and TRBJ2-1; D remains ambiguous. This CDR3 has 12 amino acids. CDR1 is SEHNR, CDR2 FQNEAQ, per germline (reference sequence). V lost 3 bases, J lost 0 bases, and 0 bases lay in between. In DNA form, the CDR3 reads TGTGCCAGCAGCTTCTCCTACAATGAGCAGTTCTTC. Translation gives CASSFSYNEQFF.

V usage is TRBV5-1 and J usage is TRBJ2-7, with D perhaps matching TRBD1 (6 bases). Germline V gene data show CDR1 as SGHRS and CDR2 as YFSETQ. Trimming cost V 1 base and J 4 bases, with 15 bases left between them. The CDR3 runs 15 residues. As DNA, the CDR3 is TGCGCCAGCAGCTTGAACACAGGGTTGGCGTACGAGCAGTACTTC. This encodes CASSLNTGLAYEQYF.

The rearrangement joins TRBV18 to TRBJ2-1; TRBD2 might be the D (6 bases). Trimming removed 3 bases at V and 9 bases at J, with 12 bases between. The CDR3 is 13 residues long. The germline V gene has CDR1 KGHSH and CDR2 LQKENI. CDR3 in amino acids: CASSPGRFSEQFF. The CDR3, as DNA: TGTGCCAGCTCACCCGGGAGATTCTCTGAGCAGTTCTTC.

This chain uses TRBV10-3 with TRBJ2-2; tentatively, D is TRBD1 (6 bases). CDR3 length: 14 residues. V was trimmed by 8 bases and J by 2 bases, leaving 12 bases between them. Germline V gene sequence: CDR1 ENHRY, CDR2 SYGVKD. The DNA for the CDR3 is TGTGCCATCCGGGCGACAGGTAACACCGGGGAGCTGTTTTTT. Translation: CAIRATGNTGELFF.

The chain couples TRBV3-1 (or the pseudogene TRBV3-2) to TRBJ1-3, with D possibly matching TRBD1 (5 bases). CDR3 size: 14 residues. Germline V gene data show CDR1 as LGHDT and CDR2 as YNNKEL (reference sequence). V was shortened by 1 base and J by 4 bases, with 8 bases between the two germline ends. CDR3 sequence reads: CASSQGQTGNTIYF. The CDR3 nucleotides read TGTGCCAGCAGCCAAGGACAGACAGGAAACACCATATATTTT.

This clone was seen a few times. The rearrangement uses TRBV3-1 (or the pseudogene TRBV3-2) and TRBJ2-3, with unresolved D. V was trimmed by 0 bases and J by 3 bases, leaving 4 bases between them. CDR3 length: 13 amino acids. Germline values: CDR1 LGHDT, CDR2 YNNKEL (reference sequence). CDR3 in DNA: TGTGCCAGCAGCCAAGATGGGACAGATACGCAGTATTTT. Amino acid sequence: CASSQDGTDTQYF.

V gene TRBV4-2 combines with J gene TRBJ2-7, with 12 bases identical to TRBD2. Losses at the gene ends were 3 bases for V and 2 bases for J; bases not matched to a gene: 5. The CDR3 consists of 16 residues. Germline CDR1 reads LGHNA; CDR2 reads YNFKEQ. The CDR3 sequence is CASSQGTSGRPYEQYF. As DNA, the CDR3 is TGTGCCAGCAGCCAGGGGACTAGCGGGCGCCCCTACGAGCAGTACTTC.